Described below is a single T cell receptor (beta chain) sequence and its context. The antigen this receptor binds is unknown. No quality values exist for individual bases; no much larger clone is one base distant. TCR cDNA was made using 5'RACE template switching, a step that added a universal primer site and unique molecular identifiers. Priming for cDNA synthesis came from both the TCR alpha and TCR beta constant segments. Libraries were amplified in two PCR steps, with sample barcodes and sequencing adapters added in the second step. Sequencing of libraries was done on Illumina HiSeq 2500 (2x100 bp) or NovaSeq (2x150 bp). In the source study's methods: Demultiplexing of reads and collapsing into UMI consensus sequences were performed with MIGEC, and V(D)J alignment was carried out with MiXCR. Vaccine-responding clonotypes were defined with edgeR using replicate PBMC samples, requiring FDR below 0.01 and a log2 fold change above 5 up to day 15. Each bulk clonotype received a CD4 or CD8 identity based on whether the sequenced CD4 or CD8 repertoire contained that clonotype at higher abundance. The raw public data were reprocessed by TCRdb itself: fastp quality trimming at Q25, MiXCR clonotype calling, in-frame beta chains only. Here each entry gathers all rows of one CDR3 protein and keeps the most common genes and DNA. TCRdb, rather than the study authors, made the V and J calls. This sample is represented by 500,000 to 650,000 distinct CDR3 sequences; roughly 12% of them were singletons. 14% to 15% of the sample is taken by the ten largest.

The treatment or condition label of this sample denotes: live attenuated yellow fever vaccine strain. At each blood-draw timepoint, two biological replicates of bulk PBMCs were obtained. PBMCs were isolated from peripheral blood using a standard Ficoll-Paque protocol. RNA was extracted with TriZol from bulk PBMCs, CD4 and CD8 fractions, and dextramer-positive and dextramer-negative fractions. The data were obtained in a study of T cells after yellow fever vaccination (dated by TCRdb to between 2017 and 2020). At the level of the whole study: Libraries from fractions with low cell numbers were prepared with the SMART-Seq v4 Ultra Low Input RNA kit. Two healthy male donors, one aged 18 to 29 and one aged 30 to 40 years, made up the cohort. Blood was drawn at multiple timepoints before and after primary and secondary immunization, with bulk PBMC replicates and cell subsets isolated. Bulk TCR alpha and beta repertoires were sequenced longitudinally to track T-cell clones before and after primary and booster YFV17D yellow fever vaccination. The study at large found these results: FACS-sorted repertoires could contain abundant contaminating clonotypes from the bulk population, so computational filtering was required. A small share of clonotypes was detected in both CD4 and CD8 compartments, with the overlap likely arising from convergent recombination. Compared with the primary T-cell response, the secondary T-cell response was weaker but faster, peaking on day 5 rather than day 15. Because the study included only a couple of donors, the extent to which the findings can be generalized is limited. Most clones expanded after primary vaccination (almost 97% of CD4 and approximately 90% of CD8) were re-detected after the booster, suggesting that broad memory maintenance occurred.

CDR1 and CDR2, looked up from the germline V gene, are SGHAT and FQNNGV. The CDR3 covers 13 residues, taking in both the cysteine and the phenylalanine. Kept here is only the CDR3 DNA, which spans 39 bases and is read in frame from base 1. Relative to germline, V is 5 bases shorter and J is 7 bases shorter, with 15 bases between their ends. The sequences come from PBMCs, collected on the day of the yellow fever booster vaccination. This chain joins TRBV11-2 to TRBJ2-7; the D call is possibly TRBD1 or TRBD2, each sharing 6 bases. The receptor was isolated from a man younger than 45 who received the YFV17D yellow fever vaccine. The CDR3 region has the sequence CASSRRQAGEQYF. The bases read TGTGCCAGCAGCCGTCGACAGGCGGGAGAGCAGTACTTC. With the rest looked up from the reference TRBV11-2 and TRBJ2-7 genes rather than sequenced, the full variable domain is EAGVAQSPRYKIIEKRQSVAFWCNPISGHATLYWYQQILGQGPKLLIQFQNNGVVDDSQLPKDRFSAERLKGVDSTLKIQPAKLEDSAVYLCASSRRQAGEQYFGPGTRLTVT.